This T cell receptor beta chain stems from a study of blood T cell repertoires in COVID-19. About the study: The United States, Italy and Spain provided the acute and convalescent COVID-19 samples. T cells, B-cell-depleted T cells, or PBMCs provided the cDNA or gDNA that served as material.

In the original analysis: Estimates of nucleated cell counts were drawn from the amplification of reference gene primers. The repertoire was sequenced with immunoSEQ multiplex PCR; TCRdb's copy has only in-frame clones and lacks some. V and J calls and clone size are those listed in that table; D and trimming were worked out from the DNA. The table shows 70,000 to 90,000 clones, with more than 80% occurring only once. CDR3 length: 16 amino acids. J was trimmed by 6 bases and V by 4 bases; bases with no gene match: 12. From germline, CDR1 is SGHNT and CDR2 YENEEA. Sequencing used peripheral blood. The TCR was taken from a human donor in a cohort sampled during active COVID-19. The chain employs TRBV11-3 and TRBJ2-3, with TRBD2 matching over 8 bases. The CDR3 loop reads CASSSRGGGSADTQYF. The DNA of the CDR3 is TGTGCCAGCAGCTCCCGTGGCGGGGGGTCTGCGGATACGCAGTATTTT. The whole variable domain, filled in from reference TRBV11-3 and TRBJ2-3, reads EAGVVQSPRYKIIEKKQPVAFWCNPISGHNTLYWYLQNLGQGPELLIRYENEEAVDDSQLPKDRFSAERLKGVDSTLKIQPAELGDSAVYLCASSSRGGGSADTQYFGPGTRLTVL.